Listed here are 30 T cell receptor beta chains from one sample, sequenced in a study of T cell repertoires in cytomegalovirus infection. These TCRs are of unknown antigen specificity. TCRdb itself ran the reads through MiXCR, one entry per CDR3 protein. The sample lists fewer than 900,000 distinct CDR3 sequences; 25% to 30% were seen once. This material consisted of cultured CD8+ T cells from PBMCs, taken from culture after CMV antigen stimulation. These receptors were obtained from a human donor in good health (CMV status not recorded). Some clones in this sample may be carry-over from other donors' samples.

This clonotype was recorded many times. The genes are TRBV7-6 and TRBJ2-2; D unclear. The V gene's germline CDR1 is SGHVS and CDR2 FNYEAQ. The CDR3 spans 16 residues. Trimming removed 5 bases at V and 0 bases at J, with 13 bases between. The CDR3 nucleotides read TGTGCCAGCAGCCCGACGGAATTCGCGAACACCGGGGAGCTGTTTTTT. Translation gives CASSPTEFANTGELFF. The whole variable domain, filled in from reference TRBV7-6 and TRBJ2-2, reads GAGVSQSPRYKVTKRGQDVALRCDPISGHVSLYWYRQALGQGPEFLTYFNYEAQQDKSGLPNDRFSAERPEGSISTLTIQRTEQRDSAMYRCASSPTEFANTGELFFGEGSRLTVL.

This clonotype has only a few counts. This rearrangement joins TRBV10-3 to TRBJ2-7; D uncertain. This CDR3 comprises 12 residues. Germline lookup yields CDR1 ENHRY and CDR2 SYGVKD. V gave up 3 bases and J gave up 0 bases, with 3 bases separating them. CDR3 residues: CAISDSSYEQYF. CDR3 nucleotide sequence: TGTGCCATCAGTGACAGCTCCTACGAGCAGTACTTC.

The V gene is TRBV6-6, the J gene TRBJ1-2; tentative D call: TRBD1 (6 bases). The V gene's germline CDR1 is MNHNY and CDR2 SVGAGI (reference sequence). The CDR3 consists of 12 residues. Trimming cost V 1 base and J 7 bases, with 7 bases left between them. The CDR3 region has the DNA TGTGCCAGCAGTTACTACAGGGCTGGCTACACCTTC. Protein product: CASSYYRAGYTF.

The chain is built from TRBV6-2 or TRBV6-3 and TRBJ1-6, with D unresolved. The CDR3 is made up of 13 amino acids. Germline V gives CDR1 MNHEY, CDR2 SVGEGT. V shed 2 bases and J shed 12 bases, with 11 bases lying between them. In DNA form, the CDR3 reads TGTGCCAGCAGTTACGTCGACAACAGACCCCTCCACTTT. Its translation: CASSYVDNRPLHF.

The genes are TRBV6-1 and TRBJ2-2, with TRBD1 as a possible D gene (6 bases). Germline V lookup: CDR1 MNHNS, CDR2 SASEGT. This CDR3 contains 14 residues. V dropped 8 bases and J dropped 3 bases, with 13 bases sitting between them. As DNA, the CDR3 is TGTGCCAGCGACGGACAGACCTACACCGGGGAGCTGTTTTTT. Amino acid sequence: CASDGQTYTGELFF.

This chain joins TRBV12-3 or TRBV12-4 and TRBJ1-1; no firm D call. The CDR3 extends over 11 amino acids. V gave up 6 bases and J gave up 6 bases, with 8 bases separating them. In DNA, the CDR3 is TGTGCCAGCAGCCCTACTTCTGAAGCTTTCTTT. Protein product: CASSPTSEAFF.

The chain links TRBV6-8 to TRBJ2-7; the D gene is possibly TRBD1 (5 bases). The germline gives CDR1 MNHGY, CDR2 SAAAGT. CDR3 length: 13 residues. V lost 3 bases to trimming and J lost 2 bases, with 8 bases between them. In nucleotides, the CDR3 is TGTGCCAGCAGTTATGGGGCAGCCTACGAGCAGTACTTC. Protein sequence: CASSYGAAYEQYF.

The rearrangement uses TRBV6-4 and TRBJ2-1, with TRBD2 identical over 8 bases. The junction had 6 bases not matched to a gene; V was cut back by 4 bases and J by 1 base. The germline CDR1 and CDR2 sequences are MRHNA and SNTAGT. This CDR3 contains 16 residues. The chain's CDR3 is CASSALGGGSYNEQFF. CDR3 sequence (DNA): TGTGCCAGCAGTGCATTGGGCGGGGGGTCCTACAATGAGCAGTTCTTC.

The gene calls are TRBV9 and TRBJ1-4; no reliable D call. CDR1 is SGDLS, CDR2 YYNGEE, per germline. Trimming took off 3 bases at V and 1 base at J, with 10 bases between the two ends. The CDR3 contains 15 residues. CDR3 bases: TGTGCCAGCAGCGCAACAGCACAAACTAATGAAAAACTGTTTTTT. It yields the protein CASSATAQTNEKLFF.

This rearrangement joins TRBV11-1 to TRBJ2-6; TRBD2 is a possible D gene (6 bases). This CDR3 spans 21 amino acids. Germline CDR1 is SGHAT and CDR2 is FQDESV (reference sequence). V lost 2 bases to trimming and J lost 0 bases, with 23 bases between them. CDR3 amino acids: CASSLIKSGWPGSSGANVLTF. DNA of the CDR3: TGTGCCAGCAGCTTAATAAAAAGCGGGTGGCCGGGAAGCTCTGGGGCCAACGTCCTGACTTTC.

The rearrangement links TRBV6-1 to TRBJ2-4; tentative D call: TRBD2 (6 bases). Germline-derived CDR1 and CDR2 are MNHNS and SASEGT. V lost 4 bases to trimming and J lost 1 base, with 20 bases between them. The length of the CDR3 is 18 residues. The CDR3 nucleotides read TGTGCCAGCAGTGGGAGGGATGAGTGGGGAGTTGCCAAAAACATTCAGTACTTC. It translates to CASSGRDEWGVAKNIQYF.

In its sample, this clonotype was seen a few times. The rearrangement links TRBV10-3 to TRBJ2-5; the match to TRBD2 covers 7 bases. The ends lost 2 bases at V and 2 bases at J; junction bases unmatched: 5. Germline V gene sequence: CDR1 ENHRY, CDR2 SYGVKD. The CDR3 loop spans 15 amino acids. The CDR3 sequence: CAISEMRGTQETQYF. DNA of the CDR3: TGTGCCATCAGTGAGATGCGGGGGACTCAAGAGACCCAGTACTTC.

This clonotype was recorded a few times. This chain joins TRBV6-6 and TRBJ2-1, with D uncertain. The CDR3 runs to 14 residues. Germline V gives CDR1 MNHNY, CDR2 SVGAGI (reference sequence). Deletions cut 8 bases from V and 6 bases from J, with 17 bases between. CDR3 sequence: CASGPRGFGNEQFF. Here the CDR3 DNA reads TGTGCCAGCGGCCCTAGAGGTTTTGGCAATGAGCAGTTCTTC.

J is TRBJ2-1 and V is TRBV5-4; weak D call: TRBD1 (5 bases). The V and J ends lost 4 bases and 0 bases respectively, with 11 bases between them. The germline V gene encodes CDR1 SGHNT and CDR2 YYREEE (reference sequence). The CDR3 contains 15 residues. CDR3 residues: CASSRPQGSYNEQFF. The CDR3 DNA reads as TGTGCCAGCAGCCGACCCCAGGGCTCCTACAATGAGCAGTTCTTC.

The V and J genes are TRBV6-1 and TRBJ2-2, with D possibly TRBD1 on 6 matching bases. The CDR3 covers 15 residues. In germline, CDR1 is MNHNS, CDR2 SASEGT. The V end lost 6 bases, the J end lost 3 bases, and 14 bases lay between the germline ends. CDR3 in amino acids: CASRSRAGDTGELFF. The CDR3 DNA sequence: TGTGCCAGCAGGTCTCGGGCAGGGGACACCGGGGAGCTGTTTTTT.

This clonotype was detected a few times. The gene calls are TRBV6-2 or TRBV6-3 and TRBJ2-3; TRBD2 matches 11 bases. Per germline, CDR1 MNHEY and CDR2 SVGEGT. The CDR3 sequence is 17 residues long. Losses at the gene ends were 2 bases for V and 2 bases for J; bases not matched to a gene: 6. The CDR3 DNA reads as TGTGCCAGCAGTTACCTCCTACTAGCGGGGGACACAGATACGCAGTATTTT. As protein: CASSYLLLAGDTDTQYF.

This clonotype was counted between two and nine times. V gene TRBV6-5 combines with J gene TRBJ2-7; D is uncertain. The germline V gene encodes CDR1 MNHEY and CDR2 SVGAGI. With 5 bases removed from V and 0 bases from J, the gap between germline ends came to 8 bases. The CDR3 length is 13 residues. The CDR3 region has the DNA TGTGCCAGCAGTCGACTGAGCTCCTACGAGCAGTACTTC. Amino acids: CASSRLSSYEQYF.

This chain links TRBV28 with TRBJ1-4; no clear D. With 1 base removed from V and 0 bases from J, the gap between germline ends came to 6 bases. Germline V gives CDR1 MDHEN, CDR2 SYDVKM. This CDR3 region has 15 residues. CDR3 sequence reads: CASSLFRTTNEKLFF. In DNA form, the CDR3 reads TGTGCCAGCAGTTTATTCAGGACAACTAATGAAAAACTGTTTTTT.

The chain couples TRBV6-4 to TRBJ1-6, with D maybe TRBD1 (6 bases). The germline V gene encodes CDR1 MRHNA and CDR2 SNTAGT. V was cut by 10 bases and J by 8 bases, with 21 bases left in between. CDR3 length: 15 amino acids. CDR3 amino acids: CATLGTGTQYSPLHF. DNA for the CDR3: TGTGCCACCCTGGGAACAGGGACCCAGTATTCACCCCTCCACTTT.

The V gene is TRBV25-1, the J gene TRBJ2-5; possibly TRBD2 for D (6 bases). The CDR3 is 14 amino acids. Germline CDR1 is MGHDK and CDR2 is SYGVNS. Trimming pared 8 bases from V and 4 bases from J, leaving 17 bases between. Here the CDR3 DNA reads TGTGCCAGCTCTACCTCCGGGAGAGGAGAGACCCAGTACTTC. Its protein product is CASSTSGRGETQYF.

This clonotype has just a few counts. J is TRBJ2-5 and V is TRBV7-9; TRBD1 agrees at 7 bases. This CDR3 comprises 16 residues. V was clipped by 5 bases and J by 2 bases; unmatched bases: 11. The germline CDR1 and CDR2 sequences are SEHNR and FQNEAQ (reference sequence). CDR3 sequence reads: CASSPQTGRGQETQYF. The CDR3 DNA follows: TGTGCCAGCAGCCCGCAGACAGGGAGAGGACAAGAGACCCAGTACTTC.

V and J are TRBV27 and TRBJ2-3, with 12 bases that match TRBD2. J was trimmed by 4 bases and V by 3 bases; bases with no gene match: 5. CDR1 is MNHEY, CDR2 SMNVEV, per germline (reference sequence). CDR3 length: 16 amino acids. In DNA form, the CDR3 reads TGTGCCAGCAGTTTTGAGACTAGCGGGGGTTCAGATACGCAGTATTTT. This codes for CASSFETSGGSDTQYF.

This clonotype has a handful of counts. This sequence joins TRBV6-2 or TRBV6-3 and TRBJ2-7, with D unclear. Trimming stripped 7 bases from V and 2 bases from J, with 15 bases between. The CDR3 sequence is 14 residues long. Germline CDR1 MNHEY, CDR2 SVGEGT. As DNA, the CDR3 is TGTGCCAGCACCCTGTCGGCTGGAGCCTACGAGCAGTACGTC. This gives the protein CASTLSAGAYEQYV.

Regarding this clonotype: The junction and the germline gene differ at one end; a read error may be behind it. The rearrangement links TRBV7-6 to TRBJ2-5, with 9 bases matching TRBD2. CDR3 length: 15 amino acids. CDR1 and CDR2 (germline): SGHVS, FNYEAQ. The CDR3 bases are TGTGCCAGCAGACGTAGCGGGGGAGTTCAAGAGACCCGGTACTTC. Its protein is CASRRSGGVQETRYF. The whole variable domain, remainder taken from reference TRBV7-6 and TRBJ2-5, is GAGVSQSPRYKVTKRGQDVALRCDPISGHVSLYWYRQALGQGPEFLTYFNYEAQQDKSGLPNDRFSAERPEGSISTLTIQRTEQRDSAMYRCASRRSGGVQETRYFGPGTRLLVL.

This chain links TRBV7-9 with TRBJ1-5; 9 bases fit TRBD1. The germline V gene encodes CDR1 SEHNR and CDR2 FQNEAQ (reference sequence). The CDR3 contains 18 residues. V was clipped by 7 bases and J by 5 bases; unmatched bases: 18. CDR3 nucleotide sequence: TGTGCCAGCACGAGGGAGACAGCAGGGACAGGGCCCGATCAGCCCCAGCATTTT. This translates into CASTRETAGTGPDQPQHF.

This clonotype has a count of ten or more. The chain uses TRBV7-2 and TRBJ1-1, with D hard to call. The germline V gene has CDR1 SGHTA and CDR2 FQGNSA. The CDR3 is made up of 13 amino acids. Trimming took 10 bases from V and 5 from J, leaving 17 bases between them. The CDR3, as DNA: TGTGCCACCTCGGGTGGGAGAGCTACTGAAGCTTTCTTT. It yields the protein CATSGGRATEAFF.

This clonotype was seen more than once but under ten times. This rearrangement joins TRBV19 to TRBJ2-1, with 8 positions matching TRBD1. Trimming cost V 3 bases and J 4 bases; bases outside gene matches: 2. CDR3 length: 14 amino acids. Germline V gene lookup returns CDR1 LNHDA and CDR2 SQIVND (reference sequence). CDR3 amino acids: CASSIGQGYNEQFF. CDR3 in DNA: TGTGCCAGTAGTATCGGACAGGGATACAATGAGCAGTTCTTC.

This chain connects TRBV2 to TRBJ1-4, with a tentative D call TRBD1 (5 bases). Looked up from germline, CDR1 is SNHLY and CDR2 is FYNNEI. CDR3 length equals 12 residues. Deletions cut 7 bases from V and 13 bases from J, with 16 bases between. CDR3 DNA: TGTGCCAGCATTACCGGGGCAAGGGGACTGTTTTTT. Translating gives CASITGARGLFF.

This chain links TRBV6-1 with TRBJ2-5; TRBD2 agrees at 10 bases. The CDR3 is made up of 17 amino acids. V lost 0 bases, J lost 0 bases, and 4 bases stayed unmatched. Germline V lookup: CDR1 MNHNS, CDR2 SASEGT. CDR3 region: CASSEAYLAGDQETQYF. DNA for the CDR3: TGTGCCAGCAGTGAAGCCTACCTAGCGGGGGACCAAGAGACCCAGTACTTC.

The chain uses TRBV5-5 and TRBJ2-2; 9 positions match TRBD1. V gave up 3 bases and J gave up 5 bases; unmatched junction bases: 8. Germline CDR1 reads SGHKS; CDR2 reads YYEKEE (reference sequence). CDR3 length equals 16 residues. CDR3 in amino acids: CASSSRDREGTGELFF. The CDR3 DNA sequence: TGTGCCAGCAGCTCACGGGACAGGGAGGGAACCGGGGAGCTGTTTTTT.